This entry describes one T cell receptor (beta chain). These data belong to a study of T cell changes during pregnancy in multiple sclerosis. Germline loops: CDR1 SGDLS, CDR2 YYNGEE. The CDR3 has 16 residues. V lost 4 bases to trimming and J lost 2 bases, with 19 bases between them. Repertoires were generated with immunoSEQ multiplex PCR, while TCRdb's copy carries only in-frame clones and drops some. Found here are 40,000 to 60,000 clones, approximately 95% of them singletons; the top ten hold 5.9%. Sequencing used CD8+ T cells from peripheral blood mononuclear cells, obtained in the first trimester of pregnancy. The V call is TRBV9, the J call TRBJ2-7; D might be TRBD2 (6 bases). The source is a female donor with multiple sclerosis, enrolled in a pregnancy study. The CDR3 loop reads CASSSRSSEAPYEQYF. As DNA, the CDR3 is TGTGCCAGCAGCTCCCGATCTAGCGAAGCTCCCTACGAGCAGTACTTC.